These T cell receptor beta chains were read from a single sample in a study of control samples from healthy donors and cancer patients. The method was immunoSEQ multiplex PCR; TCRdb's version includes in-frame clones alone and lacks a portion of them. This table has roughly 120,000 clones, just over 90% appearing once. Material for sequencing was blood. These TCRs come from a human donor in good health. The donor label of this sample is uncertain. Each CDR3 is given with its conserved first and last residue. Each record gives: clone size, CDR3 length, D gene, V gene, J gene, CDR3 DNA, CDR3 protein. A D gene is named only where the DNA matches it firmly. Clone size is shown for a subset of rows, as once, few, many or a class of expanded clone.

clone_size: -; cdr3_length: 15; d_call: TRBD2; v_call: TRBV6-5; j_call: TRBJ2-1; cdr3_nt: TGTGCCAGCCCGTCTAGCGGGGGGACCTACAATGAGCAGTTCTTC; cdr3_aa: CASPSSGGTYNEQFF
clone_size: -; cdr3_length: 16; d_call: -; v_call: TRBV3-1/TRBV3-2; j_call: TRBJ2-1; cdr3_nt: TGTGCCAGCAGCCCGAAATTGGGACCTTCCCACAATGAGCAGTTCTTC; cdr3_aa: CASSPKLGPSHNEQFF
clone_size: -; cdr3_length: 13; d_call: -; v_call: TRBV10-2; j_call: TRBJ1-5; cdr3_nt: TGCGCCAGCAGCTGGGACGGCAATCAGCCCCAGCATTTT; cdr3_aa: CASSWDGNQPQHF
clone_size: -; cdr3_length: 16; d_call: TRBD2; v_call: TRBV6-2/TRBV6-3; j_call: TRBJ2-3; cdr3_nt: TGTGCCAGCAGTGTCCTAGCGGGGCGAGGCACAGATACGCAGTATTTT; cdr3_aa: CASSVLAGRGTDTQYF
clone_size: -; cdr3_length: 13; d_call: -; v_call: TRBV6-5; j_call: TRBJ1-2; cdr3_nt: TGTGCCAGCAGTTACTCGAGTCAACAAGGCTACACCTTC; cdr3_aa: CASSYSSQQGYTF
clone_size: once; cdr3_length: 15; d_call: -; v_call: TRBV10-3; j_call: TRBJ2-3; cdr3_nt: TGTGCCATCACCTCCTCAGGGGCCCTCACAGATACGCAGTATTTT; cdr3_aa: CAITSSGALTDTQYF
clone_size: few; cdr3_length: 12; d_call: -; v_call: TRBV2; j_call: TRBJ1-1; cdr3_nt: TGTGCCAGCAGCCAGGGAAGCACTGAAGCTTTCTTT; cdr3_aa: CASSQGSTEAFF
clone_size: -; cdr3_length: 17; d_call: TRBD2; v_call: TRBV3-1/TRBV3-2; j_call: TRBJ2-3; cdr3_nt: TGTGCCAGCAGCTCCTACCTGGGCGGGGGATACGGAGATACGCAGTATTTT; cdr3_aa: CASSSYLGGGYGDTQYF
clone_size: -; cdr3_length: 14; d_call: TRBD1; v_call: TRBV6-5; j_call: TRBJ2-7; cdr3_nt: TGTGCCCACGGGACAGGGGGCTCTCGGTACGAGCAGTACTTC; cdr3_aa: CAHGTGGSRYEQYF
clone_size: -; cdr3_length: 15; d_call: -; v_call: TRBV27; j_call: TRBJ1-5; cdr3_nt: TGTGCCAGCAGTCCAAACGGGGCGCTCAGGCAGCCCCAGCATTTT; cdr3_aa: CASSPNGALRQPQHF